This entry lists 20 T cell receptor beta chains sequenced from one sample in a study of cytomegalovirus exposure and HLA in healthy donors. PCR involved 60 Vbeta and 13 Jbeta primers. Method: immunoSEQ multiplex PCR; TCRdb's copy keeps in-frame clones and lacks some. This sample has some 190,000 clones, with around 75% found just once. Input material: PBMCs. The receptors here all came from a female donor in good health and CMV-seronegative.

The rearrangement joins TRBV2 to TRBJ2-1, with a possible D match to TRBD1 (5 bases). V lost 8 bases to trimming and J lost 0 bases, with 14 bases between them. The CDR3 spans 15 residues. CDR1 SNHLY and CDR2 FYNNEI come from the germline V gene. CDR3 sequence reads: CASEGRAHSYNEQFF. The CDR3 DNA sequence: TGTGCCAGCGAAGGCAGGGCCCACTCCTACAATGAGCAGTTCTTC.

The V gene is TRBV10-3, the J gene TRBJ2-7; the D gene is possibly TRBD2 (6 bases). CDR1 ENHRY and CDR2 SYGVKD come from the germline V gene. Trimming cost V 10 bases and J 2 bases, with 15 bases left between them. The CDR3 sequence is 13 residues long. In DNA form, the CDR3 reads TGTGCCAGCGCAACTAGCTCCACCTACGAGCAGTACTTC. The encoded protein is CASATSSTYEQYF.

The rearrangement uses TRBV5-6 and TRBJ1-1; TRBD1 might be the D (5 bases). V lost 2 bases to trimming and J lost 5 bases, with 10 bases between them. This CDR3 is 13 amino acids long. The germline CDR1 and CDR2 sequences are SGHDT and YYEEEE. The CDR3 DNA reads TGTGCCAGCAGCTTCAAGGGGTGGACTGAAGCTTTCTTT. It specifies CASSFKGWTEAFF.

The CDR3 here is CASSSYRDRGDEQYF. The DNA of the CDR3 is TGTGCCAGCAGTTCATACCGGGACAGGGGTGACGAGCAGTACTTC. The chain has TRBV27 and TRBJ2-7, with 10 bases that match TRBD1. Germline V gene sequence: CDR1 MNHEY, CDR2 SMNVEV (reference sequence). This CDR3 comprises 15 residues. Trimming removed 4 bases from V and 5 bases from J; junction bases left unmatched: 8.

The CDR3 loop is CASSAAAGGQGNTIYF. CDR3 sequence (DNA): TGTGCCAGCAGCGCCGCCGCCGGGGGGCAAGGAAACACCATATATTTT. J is TRBJ1-3 and V is TRBV7-8; TRBD1 is a possible D gene (6 bases). CDR1 and CDR2 from the germline V gene are SGHVS and FQNEAQ. V was shortened by 5 bases and J by 4 bases, with 18 bases between the two germline ends. This CDR3 spans 16 amino acids. The variable domain in full, with the rest retrieved from reference TRBV7-8 and TRBJ1-3, is GAGVSQSPRYKVAKRGQDVALRCDPISGHVSLFWYQQALGQGPEFLTYFQNEAQLDKSGLPSDRFFAERPEGSVSTLKIQRTQQEDSAVYLCASSAAAGGQGNTIYFGEGSWLTVV.

This chain connects TRBV5-1 to TRBJ1-2; 9 bases agree with TRBD1. CDR3 length equals 14 residues. Germline V gene lookup returns CDR1 SGHRS and CDR2 YFSETQ. V trimming: 3 bases; J trimming: 5 bases; junction bases outside the gene matches: 5. The chain's CDR3 is CASSSQGAHYGYTF. For the CDR3, the DNA is TGCGCCAGCAGCTCACAGGGGGCGCATTATGGCTACACCTTC.

The chain joins TRBV7-9 to TRBJ2-7; D is unresolved. The CDR3 loop spans 13 amino acids. Looked up from germline, CDR1 is SEHNR and CDR2 is FQNEAQ (reference sequence). Trimming removed 1 base at V and 4 bases at J, with 8 bases between. The CDR3 region is CASSLVSPYEQYF. The CDR3 DNA follows: TGTGCCAGCAGCTTAGTTTCCCCGTACGAGCAGTACTTC.

V usage is TRBV7-2 and J usage is TRBJ2-2; 11 nucleotides line up with TRBD2. Losses at the gene ends were 1 base for V and 6 bases for J; bases not matched to a gene: 7. This CDR3 is built from 17 residues. Looked up from germline, CDR1 is SGHTA and CDR2 is FQGNSA. In DNA form, the CDR3 reads TGTGCCAGCAGCTTAGATTTTACTAGCGGGAGATCCGGGGAGCTGTTTTTT. Translating it yields CASSLDFTSGRSGELFF.

The chain uses TRBV28 and TRBJ1-1; D unclear. This CDR3 spans 14 amino acids. Per germline, CDR1 MDHEN and CDR2 SYDVKM. V was pared by 2 bases and J by 3 bases, with 10 bases between. In nucleotides, the CDR3 is TGTGCCAGCAGTTTACCGGGGTATCACACTGAAGCTTTCTTT. Its translation is CASSLPGYHTEAFF. Based on the CDR3 plus reference TRBV28 and TRBJ1-1, the full variable domain is DVKVTQSSRYLVKRTGEKVFLECVQDMDHENMFWYRQDPGLGLRLIYFSYDVKMKEKGDIPEGYSVSREKKERFSLILESASTNQTSMYLCASSLPGYHTEAFFGQGTRLTVV.

The chain employs TRBV7-9 and TRBJ1-2; 7 bases are shared with TRBD1. The V gene's germline CDR1 is SEHNR and CDR2 FQNEAQ (reference sequence). The CDR3 is made up of 18 amino acids. The J segment lost 3 bases and the V segment lost 1 base, leaving 14 bases of the junction unmatched. CDR3 region: CASSLGVVVTGRDYGYTF. The CDR3 coding sequence is TGTGCCAGCAGCTTAGGTGTTGTGGTGACAGGGCGCGACTATGGCTACACCTTC. Filled out from reference TRBV7-9 and TRBJ1-2, the complete variable domain reads DTGVSQNPRHKITKRGQNVTFRCDPISEHNRLYWYRQTLGQGPEFLTYFQNEAQLEKSRLLSDRFSAERPKGSFSTLEIQRTEQGDSAMYLCASSLGVVVTGRDYGYTFGSGTRLTVV.

V gene TRBV2 combines with J gene TRBJ1-1; D might be TRBD1 (6 bases). V lost 6 bases, J lost 2 bases, and 10 bases lay in between. This CDR3 region has 13 residues. Germline V gives CDR1 SNHLY, CDR2 FYNNEI. The CDR3 coding sequence is TGTGCCAGCAGCATACAGGGAAACACTGAAGCTTTCTTT. This sequence encodes CASSIQGNTEAFF.

Only one count was recorded for this clone. The J gene is TRBJ2-3, the V gene TRBV9, with D perhaps matching TRBD2 (6 bases). The CDR3 has 20 residues. Germline lookup yields CDR1 SGDLS and CDR2 YYNGEE. V lost 0 bases, J lost 1 base, and 24 bases lay in between. CDR3 sequence reads: CASSVVDTRLAGGGTDTQYF. CDR3 bases: TGTGCCAGCAGCGTAGTCGACACCCGTCTAGCCGGGGGTGGCACAGATACGCAGTATTTT.

This clone was detected once. The rearrangement links TRBV27 to TRBJ2-1, with 9 nucleotides matching TRBD2. Unmatched junction bases numbered 2, after V lost 2 bases and J lost 3 bases. Per germline, CDR1 MNHEY and CDR2 SMNVEV (reference sequence). CDR3 size: 15 residues. The CDR3 protein is CASSLLAGFYNEQFF. The DNA of the CDR3 is TGTGCCAGCAGTTTACTAGCGGGGTTCTACAATGAGCAGTTCTTC.

Here the CDR3 DNA reads TGTGCCAGCGGGCGCAGGGCCACTGAAGCTTTCTTT. Amino acids: CASGRRATEAFF. This chain uses TRBV6-5 with TRBJ1-1; D is perhaps TRBD1 (5 bases). This CDR3 is built from 12 residues. Germline lookup yields CDR1 MNHEY and CDR2 SVGAGI. The ends were cut back, 8 bases at V and 4 bases at J, with 11 bases in the middle.

The chain carries TRBV27 and TRBJ1-1; the match to TRBD1 covers 8 bases. Germline V gene lookup returns CDR1 MNHEY and CDR2 SMNVEV (reference sequence). CDR3 length: 14 amino acids. V lost 5 bases and J lost 5; bases outside the gene matches: 7. In DNA form, the CDR3 reads TGTGCCAGCAGTATCGACAGGGGTCGGACTGAAGCTTTCTTT. Translating gives CASSIDRGRTEAFF.

The V gene is TRBV7-9, the J gene TRBJ1-5, with D possibly matching TRBD1 (5 bases). This CDR3 contains 14 residues. V was cut by 3 bases and J by 4 bases, with 10 bases left in between. Germline lookup yields CDR1 SEHNR and CDR2 FQNEAQ (reference sequence). CDR3 bases: TGTGCCAGCAGCTTCCTGGAGGGGAATCAGCCCCAGCATTTT. Translating it yields CASSFLEGNQPQHF.

The chain has TRBV5-6 and TRBJ2-3; possible D gene TRBD2, 6 bases. V was cut by 4 bases and J by 1 base, with 16 bases left in between. CDR1 is SGHDT and CDR2 is YYEEEE in the germline V gene. CDR3 length: 16 amino acids. DNA of the CDR3: TGTGCCAGCAGCAGGGGTGGAGGGGCGGGCACAGATACGCAGTATTTT. Residues: CASSRGGGAGTDTQYF.

To note about this clone: Other DNA variants within this sample encode the same CDR3. This rearrangement joins TRBV18 to TRBJ1-3; weak D call: TRBD1 (6 bases). Trimming stripped 3 bases from V and 4 bases from J, with 7 bases between. The CDR3 has 13 residues. Germline V gene sequence: CDR1 KGHSH, CDR2 LQKENI. The CDR3 bases are TGTGCCAGCTCACCGGGACAAGGAAACACCATATATTTT. Protein: CASSPGQGNTIYF.

The chain recombines TRBV2 with TRBJ2-3; tentatively, D is TRBD2 (5 bases). Deletions cut 6 bases from V and 5 bases from J, with 15 bases between. This CDR3 is built from 14 residues. Germline V gives CDR1 SNHLY, CDR2 FYNNEI. The CDR3 bases are TGTGCCAGCAGGCGGGCCCCGTCGGTAGATACGCAGTATTTT. Translated, it gives CASRRAPSVDTQYF.

The chain carries TRBV15 and TRBJ2-1, with 12 bases fitting TRBD2. This CDR3 region has 16 residues. Germline values: CDR1 LNHNV, CDR2 YYDKDF (reference sequence). V dropped 3 bases and J dropped 0; count of bases not matched to a gene: 0. In DNA form, the CDR3 reads TGTGCCACCAGCAGGACTAGCGGGAGCTCCTACAATGAGCAGTTCTTC. Encoded protein: CATSRTSGSSYNEQFF.